This passage covers 19 T cell receptor beta chains from one sample sequenced in a study. TCRdb reprocessed the RT-PCR reads via MiXCR and lists one record per CDR3 protein. The sample lists around 700,000 distinct CDR3 sequences, 13% to 15% occurring once. Specimen: memory CD4+ T cells from blood. The receptors were sampled from a female donor in good health, serving as a healthy control.

This clonotype was observed once. This chain uses TRBV5-4 with TRBJ1-2; possibly TRBD1 for D (5 bases). The CDR3 extends over 14 amino acids. Trimming left V 0 bases short and J 8 bases short, with 14 bases between. CDR1 is SGHNT, CDR2 YYREEE, per germline (reference sequence). This chain's CDR3 is CASSLEARVGGYTF. DNA of the CDR3: TGTGCCAGCAGCTTGGAAGCCAGGGTGGGCGGCTACACCTTC.

V usage is TRBV18 and J usage is TRBJ1-1; possibly TRBD1 for D (5 bases). CDR1 and CDR2 (germline): KGHSH, LQKENI. Trimming stripped 8 bases from V and 1 base from J, with 14 bases between. This CDR3 spans 14 amino acids. The CDR3 protein is CASSDREANTEAFF. The CDR3 DNA is TGTGCCAGCAGCGACAGAGAAGCGAACACTGAAGCTTTCTTT.

The rearrangement uses TRBV11-3 and TRBJ2-2, with a tentative D call TRBD2 (6 bases). This CDR3 is built from 14 residues. Germline CDR1 and CDR2: SGHNT and YENEEA. Trimming removed 8 bases at V and 0 bases at J, with 10 bases between. The CDR3 DNA reads TGTGCCAGCGGCCCGGGAGCGAACACCGGGGAGCTGTTTTTT. It specifies CASGPGANTGELFF.

The genes are TRBV4-1 and TRBJ2-3, with 13 positions matching TRBD2. CDR3 length: 15 residues. V lost 2 bases and J lost 14; bases outside the gene matches: 10. CDR1 and CDR2 (germline): MGHRA, YSYEKL. CDR3 residues: CASSQPGLAGTFPYF. CDR3 coding DNA: TGCGCCAGCAGCCAACCGGGACTAGCGGGAACCTTTCCGTATTTT.

This chain uses TRBV5-1 with TRBJ1-5; D might be TRBD1 (6 bases). Germline V CDR1 and CDR2: SGHRS, YFSETQ. This CDR3 has 15 amino acids. V was trimmed by 2 bases and J by 2 bases, leaving 11 bases between them. The CDR3 is CASSFTDSRNQPQHF. The CDR3 region has the DNA TGCGCCAGCAGCTTCACGGACAGCCGCAATCAGCCCCAGCATTTT.

This clonotype was recorded at least ten times. V and J are TRBV5-1 and TRBJ1-5, with D perhaps TRBD1 (6 bases). The CDR3 has 15 residues. Trimming cost V 4 bases and J 6 bases, with 17 bases left between them. CDR1 and CDR2 (germline): SGHRS, YFSETQ. The CDR3 here is CASSAGIGGGQPQHF. The CDR3 bases are TGCGCCAGCAGCGCGGGGATCGGGGGCGGTCAGCCCCAGCATTTT.

This clonotype was observed a handful of times. This chain uses TRBV20-1 with TRBJ2-1; D uncertain. The V gene's germline CDR1 is DFQATT and CDR2 SNEGSKA (reference sequence). V was clipped by 0 bases and J by 9 bases, with 12 bases between them. There are 13 residues in the CDR3. CDR3 DNA sequence: TGCAGTGCTAGAGAGGATTTTTACTCTGAGCAGTTCTTC. This sequence encodes CSAREDFYSEQFF.

Only a few counts were recorded for this clonotype. The chain couples TRBV12-3 or TRBV12-4 to TRBJ2-1; 13 positions match TRBD2. After removal of 1 base from V and 8 bases from J, the junction contained 5 bases not matched to a gene. The length of the CDR3 is 16 residues. The CDR3 region has the DNA TGTGCCAGCAGTTTAGGACTAGCGGGAGGTTGGGATGAGCAGTTCTTC. Translated: CASSLGLAGGWDEQFF.

The chain employs TRBV12-3 or TRBV12-4 and TRBJ1-2; 9 bases match TRBD1. Trimming removed 8 bases from V and 3 bases from J; junction bases left unmatched: 13. The CDR3 consists of 16 residues. Here the CDR3 reads CASGFGTGGQDYGYTF. In DNA form, the CDR3 reads TGTGCCAGCGGGTTTGGCACAGGGGGCCAGGACTATGGCTACACCTTC.

As DNA, the CDR3 is TGTGCCAGCAGTTTCCTCGGTGTGGGCGAGTCGGGTGGAGTTCCACCCCTCCACTTT. This translates into CASSFLGVGESGGVPPLHF. This sequence joins TRBV27 and TRBJ1-6, with no clear D. In germline, CDR1 is MNHEY, CDR2 SMNVEV (reference sequence). Trimming cost V 3 bases and J 11 bases, with 29 bases left between them. The CDR3 consists of 19 residues.

This clonotype was counted only a few times. V gene TRBV20-1 combines with J gene TRBJ2-7, with 8 positions matching TRBD1. Germline V CDR1 and CDR2: DFQATT, SNEGSKA (reference sequence). The CDR3 totals 14 residues. The CDR3 spells CALKPGGYSYEQYF. The CDR3, as DNA: TGCGCCCTAAAGCCAGGGGGCTACTCCTACGAGCAGTACTTC.

This clonotype was counted only a few times. V and J are TRBV5-8 and TRBJ1-1; a possible D gene is TRBD1 (5 bases). The ends were cut back, 4 bases at V and 6 bases at J, with 13 bases in the middle. This CDR3 has 13 amino acids. From germline, CDR1 is SGHTS and CDR2 YDEGEE. The CDR3 DNA reads as TGTGCCAGCAGCCGGCGGGACCGTCCTGAAGCTTTCTTT. Its protein product is CASSRRDRPEAFF.

This clonotype has more than one count but fewer than ten. The V call is TRBV19, the J call TRBJ2-3; possibly TRBD2 for D (6 bases). The CDR3 extends over 13 amino acids. Trimming left V 4 bases short and J 4 bases short, with 9 bases between. Germline loops: CDR1 LNHDA, CDR2 SQIVND (reference sequence). The CDR3 protein is CASSKLAPDTQYF. In nucleotides, the CDR3 is TGTGCCAGTAGTAAACTAGCACCAGATACGCAGTATTTT.

In this sample, this clonotype turned up many times. J is TRBJ2-5 and V is TRBV29-1; D might be TRBD1 (6 bases). Trimming pared 7 bases from V and 5 bases from J, leaving 17 bases between. This CDR3 has 13 amino acids. CDR1 SQVTM and CDR2 ANQGSEA come from the germline V gene. The CDR3 is CSARQDSGETQYF. Written as DNA, the CDR3 is TGCAGCGCCAGACAGGACTCCGGGGAGACCCAGTACTTC.

This clonotype showed up just a few times. This sequence joins TRBV15 and TRBJ1-6; D gene unclear. V was trimmed by 5 bases and J by 5 bases, leaving 7 bases between them. The length of the CDR3 is 13 residues. CDR1 LNHNV and CDR2 YYDKDF come from the germline V gene (reference sequence). The CDR3 DNA sequence: TGTGCCACCAGCGAACAACATAATTCACCCCTCCACTTT. It translates to CATSEQHNSPLHF.

The chain has TRBV24-1 and TRBJ1-5; TRBD1 aligns across 7 bases. This CDR3 has 15 residues. Germline V gene lookup returns CDR1 KGHDR and CDR2 SFDVKD. The ends lost 4 bases at V and 1 base at J; junction bases unmatched: 3. CDR3 bases: TGTGCCACCAGTGACCCGGGACAGAGCAATCAGCCCCAGCATTTT. Residues: CATSDPGQSNQPQHF.

This clonotype has only one observation. The chain recombines TRBV5-1 with TRBJ2-3; 10 nucleotides align to TRBD2. CDR1 and CDR2 (germline): SGHRS, YFSETQ. The CDR3 has 17 amino acids. V trimming: 4 bases; J trimming: 6 bases; junction bases outside the gene matches: 14. The CDR3, as DNA: TGCGCCAGCAGCCCGTCCTTCGTAGCGGGAGGCGTGGATACGCAGTATTTT. This translates into CASSPSFVAGGVDTQYF.

This clonotype was observed many times. The V call is TRBV29-1, the J call TRBJ1-5; D perhaps matches TRBD1 (6 bases). CDR1 is SQVTM, CDR2 ANQGSEA, per germline. This CDR3 has 14 amino acids. Trimming left V 3 bases short and J 3 bases short, with 12 bases between. CDR3 coding DNA: TGCAGCGTTGAGGGGGCAGGGTACAATCAGCCCCAGCATTTT. Encoded protein: CSVEGAGYNQPQHF. Together with reference TRBV29-1 and TRBJ1-5, the CDR3 gives the full variable domain: SAVISQKPSRDICQRGTSLTIQCQVDSQVTMMFWYRQQPGQSLTLIATANQGSEATYESGFVIDKFPISRPNLTFSTLTVSNMSPEDSSIYLCSVEGAGYNQPQHFGDGTRLSIL.

This clonotype was counted many times. This sequence joins TRBV10-3 and TRBJ2-1; 7 bases fit TRBD1. V lost 10 bases and J lost 2; bases outside the gene matches: 5. The CDR3 loop spans 13 amino acids. Germline CDR1 and CDR2: ENHRY and SYGVKD. The CDR3 DNA sequence: TGTGCCACTGCAGGGGGTACCTACAATGAGCAGTTCTTC. Protein product: CATAGGTYNEQFF.